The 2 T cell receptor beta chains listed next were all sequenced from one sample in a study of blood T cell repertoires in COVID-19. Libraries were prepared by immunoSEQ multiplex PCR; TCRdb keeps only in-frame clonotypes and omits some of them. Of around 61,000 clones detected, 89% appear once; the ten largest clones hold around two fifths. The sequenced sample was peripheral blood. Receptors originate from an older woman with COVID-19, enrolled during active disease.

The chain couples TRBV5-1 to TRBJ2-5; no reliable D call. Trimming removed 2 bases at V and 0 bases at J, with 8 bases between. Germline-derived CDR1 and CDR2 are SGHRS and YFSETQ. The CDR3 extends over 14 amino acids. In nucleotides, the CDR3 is TGCGCCAGCAGCTTTAACTCGTACCAAGAGACCCAGTACTTC. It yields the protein CASSFNSYQETQYF. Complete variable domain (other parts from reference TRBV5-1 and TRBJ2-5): KAGVTQTPRYLIKTRGQQVTLSCSPISGHRSVSWYQQTPGQGLQFLFEYFSETQRNKGNFPGRFSGRQFSNSRSEMNVSTLELGDSALYLCASSFNSYQETQYFGPGTRLLVL.

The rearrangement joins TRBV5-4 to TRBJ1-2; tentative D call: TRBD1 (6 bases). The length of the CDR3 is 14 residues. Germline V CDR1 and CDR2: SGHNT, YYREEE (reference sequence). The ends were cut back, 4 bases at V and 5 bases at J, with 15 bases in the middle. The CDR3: CASSQVQGGYGYTF. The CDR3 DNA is TGTGCCAGCAGCCAGGTACAGGGCGGGTATGGCTACACCTTC.